This T cell receptor beta chain is drawn from a study of CD8 T cells in ankylosing spondylitis. General study points: A CD8+ phenotype characterized the disease-linked clones, which were relatively rare in peripheral blood. Clones tied to disease were said to be significantly enriched in matched ankylosing spondylitis synovial fluid. One TCR beta motif, made up of seven to nine highly homologous variants, appeared characteristic of ankylosing spondylitis blood.

This clonotype was detected only a few times. Antigen specificity is unknown. CDR1 and CDR2 (germline): MNHEY, SVGAGI. The CDR3 loop spans 18 amino acids. The V end lost 0 bases, the J end lost 4 bases, and 20 bases lay between the germline ends. Using quantitative 5'-RACE with molecular barcodes, the authors made TCR beta libraries. TCRdb processed the 5' RACE reads anew with MiXCR; each CDR3 protein has one entry. The sample lists about 360,000 distinct CDR3 sequences, approximately 14% occurring once. What was sequenced was blood, either unsorted or a sorted T cell fraction (not recorded which). V is TRBV6-5 and J is TRBJ2-3; D may be TRBD1 (6 bases). The sequence derives from a male donor with ankylosing spondylitis or in good health (not recorded which). CDR3 DNA sequence: TGTGCCAGCAGTTACTCGAGGCGTATCGGGCAGGGGCCAGATACGCAGTATTTT. Its translation is CASSYSRRIGQGPDTQYF.